This entry is about one T cell receptor beta chain. TCRdb's table, derived via immunoSEQ multiplex PCR, lists solely in-frame clones and lacks some. The sample yields about 190,000 clones, about 88% seen once. The data originate from a study of blood T cell repertoires in COVID-19. Study as a whole: The United States, Italy and Spain provided the acute and convalescent COVID-19 samples. T cells, B-cell-depleted T cells, or PBMCs provided the cDNA or gDNA that served as material.

Sequenced sample: peripheral blood. The origin of this receptor is a woman aged 40 to 55 who had recovered from COVID-19.

CDR3 residues: CAWSPDRTGRANEKLFF. The DNA for the CDR3 is TGTGCCTGGAGTCCCGACCGGACGGGAAGGGCTAATGAAAAACTGTTTTTT. The V and J genes are TRBV30 and TRBJ1-4; no clear D gene. V was pared by 2 bases and J by 3 bases, with 19 bases between. Germline values: CDR1 GTSNPN, CDR2 SVGIG (reference sequence). The CDR3 is 17 residues long.